The rows below give T cell receptor beta chains drawn from one sample of a study of blood T cell repertoires in COVID-19. Assay: immunoSEQ multiplex PCR; the TCRdb copy retains only in-frame clones and omits some. The sample consists of 330,000 or so clones, over 80% of them appearing once. Source material: peripheral blood. The origin of the receptors is a man between 25 and 39 years old with COVID-19, enrolled during active disease. The CDR3 runs from the conserved cysteine through the conserved F or W. The D gene is left open where the match is weak. Rows give clone size only sometimes, using once, few, many, or a class for an expanded clone.

>-|TRBJ2-5|-|TRBV9
TGTGCCAGCAGCGTTGACCCGGGTCGCCAAGAGACCCAGTACTTC
CASSVDPGRQETQYF
>-|TRBJ2-1|TRBD2|TRBV7-3
TGTGCCAGCAGCTCTCCCTCCGGGACTAGCGGGAGAATCAATGAGCAGTTCTTC
CASSSPSGTSGRINEQFF
>-|TRBJ1-2|-|TRBV5-1
TGCGCCAGCAGTTTTCTATCCCGGGAGCTGACTAACTATGGCTACACCTTC
CASSFLSRELTNYGYTF
>-|TRBJ2-2|TRBD1|TRBV16
TGTGCCAGCAGCCTCGGACAGGCTCGCACCGGGGAGCTGTTTTTT
CASSLGQARTGELFF
>-|TRBJ1-2|-|TRBV3-1/TRBV3-2
TGTGCCAGCAGCCAATATAAGGCAGGCGACTATGGCTACACCTTC
CASSQYKAGDYGYTF
>-|TRBJ2-7|TRBD2|TRBV19
TGTGCCAGTAGTAATCAACTAGCGGGAGGCCTCTACGAGCAGTACTTC
CASSNQLAGGLYEQYF
>-|TRBJ2-2|-|TRBV7-2
TGTGCCAGCAGCTTACCCACGAACACCGGGGAGCTGTTTTTT
CASSLPTNTGELFF
>-|TRBJ2-7|TRBD2|TRBV29-1
TGCAGCGTCGCCACGTTAGCGGGAGGGCCCTACGAGCAGTACTTC
CSVATLAGGPYEQYF
>-|TRBJ2-7|-|TRBV29-1
TGCAGCGTTGTACAGGCGGACTCCTACGAGCAGTACTTC
CSVVQADSYEQYF
>-|TRBJ2-7|-|TRBV7-2
TGTGCCAGCAGTACTCGTGGGCCCCACGAGCAGTACTTC
CASSTRGPHEQYF
>-|TRBJ1-1|TRBD1|TRBV6-5
TGTGCCAGCAGCCCAAGGGGGCTTAACACTGAAGCTTTCTTT
CASSPRGLNTEAFF
>-|TRBJ1-1|-|TRBV6-6
TGTGCCAGCAGTTGGATTGAGGCCGGGAGTGAAGCTTTCTTT
CASSWIEAGSEAFF
>-|TRBJ2-4|-|TRBV14
TGTGCCAGCAGCCCCCGTTGGCAGGGGAGTTTAGCCAAAAACATTCAGTACTTC
CASSPRWQGSLAKNIQYF
>-|TRBJ1-6|TRBD1|TRBV3-1/TRBV3-2
TGTGCCAGCAGCCAATTGACAGGGGGCTCCTATAATTCACCCCTCCACTTT
CASSQLTGGSYNSPLHF
>-|TRBJ2-7|TRBD2|TRBV25-1
TGTGCCAGCAGTGGCCACGGGGGGATAGGCTCCTACGAGCAGTACTTC
CASSGHGGIGSYEQYF
>few|TRBJ1-6|-|TRBV27
TGTGCCAGCAGAGAATACAGGGTCTATAATTCACCCCTCCACTTT
CASREYRVYNSPLHF
>-|TRBJ2-4|-|TRBV28
TGTGCCAGCAGCTCGGTTAAAACCCGGTGGGCCAAAAACATTCAGTACTTC
CASSSVKTRWAKNIQYF
>-|TRBJ2-7|-|TRBV7-2
TGTGCCAGCAGCCCTCGGACCCGAGGGGAGCAGTACTTC
CASSPRTRGEQYF
>-|TRBJ1-1|-|TRBV9
TGTGCCAGCAGCGTCACGCCGTCCGGTGAAGCTTTCTTT
CASSVTPSGEAFF
>-|TRBJ2-7|-|TRBV4-3
TGCGCCAGCAGCCAAGATCGTTGGCTCGAGCAGTACTTC
CASSQDRWLEQYF
>-|TRBJ2-7|-|TRBV10-1
TGCGCCAGCCCGGTCTGCCACTCGGGGTCGATCTACGAGCAGTACTTC
CASPVCHSGSIYEQYF
>-|TRBJ2-7|-|TRBV24-1
TGTGCCACCAGTGATGGACAGTCCGTGTACTTC
CATSDGQSVYF
>once|TRBJ2-3|TRBD2|TRBV15
TGTGCCACCAGCCGCGGGGGGGCAGGGGCAGATACGCAGTATTTT
CATSRGGAGADTQYF
>once|TRBJ1-5|-|TRBV19
TGTGCCAGTAGTATGCGGGGATCTTATAGCAATCAGCCCCAGCATTTT
CASSMRGSYSNQPQHF
>-|TRBJ2-7|TRBD1|TRBV28
TGTGCCAGCAGTAGACAGGGTTTCTACGAGCAGTACTTC
CASSRQGFYEQYF
>-|TRBJ2-5|TRBD2|TRBV9
TGTGCCAGCAGCGTAGCACTAGCGGGGGAACAAGAGACCCAGTACTTC
CASSVALAGEQETQYF
>once|TRBJ2-3|-|TRBV5-4
TGTGCCAGCAGCTTGAGGCCAGGGGACACAGATACGCAGTATTTT
CASSLRPGDTDTQYF
>-|TRBJ2-2|-|TRBV29-1
TGCAGCGTTGATTTACAGCAAAACACCGGGGAGCTGTTTTTT
CSVDLQQNTGELFF
>once|TRBJ2-5|-|TRBV7-3
TGTGCCAGCAGCTCAACGAGGGCCTACCAAGAGACCCAGTACTTC
CASSSTRAYQETQYF
>-|TRBJ2-1|TRBD2|TRBV5-8
TGTGCCAGCAGCGAGACCCTTCTAGCGGGATCCTACAATGAGCAGTTCTTC
CASSETLLAGSYNEQFF
>-|TRBJ2-1|-|TRBV7-2
TGTGCCAGCAGCTTAGACCACAGGGCTTACAATGAGCAGTTCTTC
CASSLDHRAYNEQFF
>-|TRBJ2-7|-|TRBV28
TGTGTTATAACCCAACGACAATCCTACGAGCAGTACTTC
CVITQRQSYEQYF
>-|TRBJ2-3|TRBD2|TRBV4-2
TGTGCCAGCAGCCCCGGGACTAGCGGACCTAGCACAGATACGCAGTATTTT
CASSPGTSGPSTDTQYF
>few|TRBJ1-3|-|TRBV7-6
TGTGCCAGCAGCTCTATGCGGGGGTCAGCTGGAAACACCATATATTTT
CASSSMRGSAGNTIYF
>-|TRBJ2-3|-|TRBV19
TGTGCCAGTAGTCCCGGGCCGGCGGGGACAGATACGCAGTATTTT
CASSPGPAGTDTQYF
>-|TRBJ2-3|TRBD1|TRBV30
TGTGCCTGGAGTCGGACAGGGAGAACAGATACGCAGTATTTT
CAWSRTGRTDTQYF
>-|TRBJ2-1|-|TRBV7-2
TGTGCCAGCAGCTTTCCTACGGGGTACAATGAGCAGTTCTTC
CASSFPTGYNEQFF
>once|TRBJ2-2|TRBD1|TRBV24-1
TGTGCCACCAGTGACCCGGGACAGGTTGGCACCGGGGAGCTGTTTTTT
CATSDPGQVGTGELFF
>-|TRBJ2-2|-|TRBV18
TGTGCCAGCTCACAAGGAGGGGGCCCTCTGGGGGAGCTGTTTTTT
CASSQGGGPLGELFF
>-|TRBJ2-5|TRBD1|TRBV7-2
TGTGCCAGCAACCGACAGGGGCTAGAGACCCAGTACTTC
CASNRQGLETQYF
>-|TRBJ2-7|TRBD1|TRBV10-3
TGTGCCATCGGGACAGCTATGTTAAGCTCCTACGAGCAGTACTTC
CAIGTAMLSSYEQYF
>-|TRBJ2-7|TRBD1|TRBV9
TGTGCCAGCAGCGTAGTAGGGACAGGTCCATCCGAGCAGTACTTC
CASSVVGTGPSEQYF
>-|TRBJ2-1|-|TRBV19
TGTGCCAGTAGTAATCTAGTCAATGAGCAGTTCTTC
CASSNLVNEQFF
>-|TRBJ2-1|TRBD2|TRBV4-1
TGCGCCAGCAGCCAAGAAAGGCTAGCGGTTTACAATGAGCAGTTCTTC
CASSQERLAVYNEQFF
>-|TRBJ2-2|TRBD1|TRBV19
TGTGCCACTTCGATAGACAGGGAAAACACCGGGGAGCTGTTTTTT
CATSIDRENTGELFF
>few|TRBJ2-7|TRBD2|TRBV6-5
TGTGCCAGCGGCGGGGGGCAGTTCTCCTACGAGCAGTACTTC
CASGGGQFSYEQYF
>-|TRBJ2-7|TRBD1|TRBV28
TGTGCCAGCAGTCTACAGGGGGCGCGGGACTACGAGCAGTACTTC
CASSLQGARDYEQYF
>once|TRBJ2-5|-|TRBV28
TGTGCCAGCAGACCTACTAGTTTATCAGAGACCCAGTACTTC
CASRPTSLSETQYF
>-|TRBJ2-2|-|TRBV7-9
TGTGCCAGCAGCTTAACGGACACTAACACCGGGGAGCTGTTTTTT
CASSLTDTNTGELFF
>-|TRBJ1-6|TRBD1|TRBV19
TGTGCCAGTAGTACCCAGACAGGGGGCCGGGGTTCACCCCTCCACTTT
CASSTQTGGRGSPLHF
>-|TRBJ2-3|TRBD2|TRBV19
TGTGCCAGTAGTAGCGGGAGTAAAAAGGCGAATACGCAGTATTTT
CASSSGSKKANTQYF
>once|TRBJ2-3|-|TRBV28
TGTGCCAGCAGCCCAATTCAGCGTAGAGATACGCAGTATTTT
CASSPIQRRDTQYF
>-|TRBJ2-5|TRBD1|TRBV4-3
TGCGCCAGCAGCCAAGATTGGGGACAGGGAGAGACCCAGTACTTC
CASSQDWGQGETQYF
>once|TRBJ2-1|TRBD2|TRBV7-3
TGTGCCAGCGGGACTAGCGGGGGAGACAATGAGCAGTTCTTC
CASGTSGGDNEQFF
>-|TRBJ1-4|-|TRBV27
TGTGCCAGCAGTTTGCAGGGTGGTGAAAAACTGTTTTTT
CASSLQGGEKLFF
>-|TRBJ1-2|-|TRBV18
TGTGCCAGCTCATCGGAGGGGTTCCGCGGCTACACCTTC
CASSSEGFRGYTF
>-|TRBJ1-1|-|TRBV27
TGTGCCAGCAGTCGACAGGTGCGGACTGAAGCTTTCTTT
CASSRQVRTEAFF
>-|TRBJ2-4|TRBD1|TRBV27
TGTGCCAGCAGTACCAGACCGGGACAGGGGAGTTTGGCCAAAAACATTCAGTACTTC
CASSTRPGQGSLAKNIQYF
>-|TRBJ2-2|TRBD1|TRBV19
TGTGCCAGTAGTATCCAAGGCAGAATGGGACAGGAGGACGGGGAGCTGTTTTTT
CASSIQGRMGQEDGELFF
>-|TRBJ2-7|-|TRBV4-1
TGCGCCAGCAGCCAAGTGGTAGCGGACGAGCAGTACTTC
CASSQVVADEQYF